These 32 T cell receptor beta chains share one sample of origin, sequenced in a study of blood T cell repertoires in COVID-19. Data came from immunoSEQ multiplex PCR; TCRdb stores just in-frame clones and leaves some out. Counted here are fewer than 250,000 clones, 80% to 90% occurring once; the ten biggest clones make up 2.6%. The source material was PBMCs or T cells enriched from blood (not recorded which). These TCRs come from a woman in her 30s with acute COVID-19.

This clone was observed a few times. The rearrangement links TRBV5-1 to TRBJ1-6, with 7 bases identical to TRBD1. Germline V gene sequence: CDR1 SGHRS, CDR2 YFSETQ. The CDR3 extends over 16 amino acids. The junction had 10 bases not matched to a gene; V was cut back by 5 bases and J by 5 bases. This chain's CDR3 is CASRFATGTDNSPLHF. CDR3 sequence (DNA): TGCGCCAGCAGATTCGCGACAGGGACTGATAATTCACCCCTCCACTTT.

J is TRBJ2-5 and V is TRBV7-9; no reliable D call. V lost 5 bases and J lost 5, with 6 bases in between. The CDR3 totals 11 residues. CDR1 and CDR2 from the germline V gene are SEHNR and FQNEAQ (reference sequence). CDR3 coding DNA: TGTGCCAGCAGCCCCTTGGAGACCCAGTACTTC. Encoded protein: CASSPLETQYF.

This clone is a singleton in its sample. The chain recombines TRBV19 with TRBJ2-6; a weak D match, TRBD2 (6 bases). Germline CDR1 and CDR2: LNHDA and SQIVND (reference sequence). CDR3 size: 17 residues. Trimming took 5 bases from V and 2 from J, leaving 16 bases between them. The CDR3 nucleotides are TGTGCCAGTAGTCCGATCGGGGAGGCGGCTGGGGCCAACGTCCTGACTTTC. Amino acid sequence: CASSPIGEAAGANVLTF.

The chain employs TRBV6-5 and TRBJ2-7; perhaps TRBD1 as D (6 bases). This CDR3 is built from 14 residues. Germline lookup yields CDR1 MNHEY and CDR2 SVGAGI. V lost 7 bases, J lost 0 bases, and 13 bases lay in between. CDR3 nucleotides: TGTGCCAGCACCACTCCGGGACACTCCTACGAGCAGTACTTC. Encoded protein: CASTTPGHSYEQYF.

This clone was counted between two and nine times. The chain is built from TRBV7-9 and TRBJ1-6; D is uncertain. This CDR3 has 14 residues. Germline-derived CDR1 and CDR2 are SEHNR and FQNEAQ (reference sequence). V lost 8 bases and J 3 bases, leaving 11 bases between the germline ends. For the CDR3, the DNA is TGTGCCAGCGGCCCGGGTCTCTATAATTCACCCCTCCACTTT. Protein product: CASGPGLYNSPLHF.

The rearrangement joins TRBV3-1 (or the pseudogene TRBV3-2) to TRBJ1-1, with D tentatively TRBD1 (5 bases). The CDR3 has 15 residues. Trimming pared 1 base from V and 3 bases from J, leaving 12 bases between. Germline assignment: CDR1 LGHDT and CDR2 YNNKEL (reference sequence). The CDR3 is CASSQGWGVDTEAFF. DNA of the CDR3: TGTGCCAGCAGCCAAGGGTGGGGGGTGGACACTGAAGCTTTCTTT.

The genes are TRBV18 and TRBJ1-1, with TRBD1 identical over 7 bases. The CDR3 sequence is 13 residues long. Germline trimming cut 5 bases from V and 1 base from J; bases unmatched to any gene: 1. Germline values: CDR1 KGHSH, CDR2 LQKENI. Here the CDR3 reads CASSAGGNTEAFF. The CDR3 nucleotides are TGTGCCAGCTCAGCAGGGGGGAACACTGAAGCTTTCTTT.

The chain carries TRBV6-6 and TRBJ1-1; TRBD1 agrees at 8 bases. This CDR3 contains 14 residues. With V trimmed by 8 bases and J by 4 bases, 9 bases remained unmatched. The V gene's germline CDR1 is MNHNY and CDR2 SVGAGI (reference sequence). The DNA for the CDR3 is TGTGCCAGCCTCCGGACAGGGCGGGGCACTGAAGCTTTCTTT. Translating gives CASLRTGRGTEAFF.

The rearrangement uses TRBV4-3 and TRBJ1-2; 8 nucleotides align to TRBD1. The trim removed 4 bases at V and 8 bases at J, leaving 9 bases unmatched. Germline CDR1 and CDR2: LGHNA and YSLEER. This CDR3 has 14 residues. The CDR3 nucleotides are TGCGCCAGCAGCCGGGTCGGACAGGGAGGCGGCTACACCTTC. This codes for CASSRVGQGGGYTF.

This chain joins TRBV7-2 and TRBJ2-1, with 7 nucleotides matching TRBD2. With 5 bases clipped from V and 7 bases from J, the junction kept 17 bases outside the gene matches. The germline CDR1 and CDR2 sequences are SGHTA and FQGNSA. The length of the CDR3 is 17 residues. In DNA, the CDR3 is TGTGCCAGCAGCGTGAGGAGGAGCGGGGCCCTTGGGAATGAGCAGTTCTTC. It codes for CASSVRRSGALGNEQFF.

The chain has TRBV27 and TRBJ2-7; 9 bases fit TRBD2. Germline V gives CDR1 MNHEY, CDR2 SMNVEV (reference sequence). V lost 3 bases, J lost 1 base, and 4 bases stayed unmatched. This CDR3 has 15 residues. The CDR3 sequence: CASSFSGGGSYEQYF. Here the CDR3 DNA reads TGTGCCAGCAGTTTTAGCGGGGGAGGTTCCTACGAGCAGTACTTC.

The table lists this clone with a count of one. The chain employs TRBV30 and TRBJ1-2; D is uncertain. This CDR3 contains 13 residues. Germline CDR1 GTSNPN, CDR2 SVGIG (reference sequence). Trimming took off 3 bases at V and 4 bases at J, with 12 bases between the two ends. Written as DNA, the CDR3 is TGTGCCTGGAGGTACCCGGCAGGCTATGGCTACACCTTC. Translated: CAWRYPAGYGYTF.

This sequence joins TRBV5-6 and TRBJ2-6; D is possibly TRBD1 (5 bases). Trimming removed 1 base from V and 1 base from J, with 6 bases in between. CDR3 length: 15 residues. From germline, CDR1 is SGHDT and CDR2 YYEEEE. This CDR3 reads CASSLRGSGANVLTF. The DNA of the CDR3 is TGTGCCAGCAGCTTGAGGGGATCTGGGGCCAACGTCCTGACTTTC.

V usage is TRBV6-5 and J usage is TRBJ1-2; D gene uncertain. V shed 9 bases and J shed 7 bases, with 15 bases lying between them. There are 12 residues in the CDR3. CDR1 is MNHEY and CDR2 is SVGAGI in the germline V gene. CDR3 amino acids: CASSAGGSGYTF. The CDR3 DNA sequence: TGTGCCAGTTCAGCAGGAGGCTCTGGCTACACCTTC.

This clone was detected a few times. The chain links TRBV19 to TRBJ1-2; the D gene is possibly TRBD1 (6 bases). The CDR3 contains 14 residues. Germline V gene lookup returns CDR1 LNHDA and CDR2 SQIVND (reference sequence). The V end lost 6 bases, the J end lost 4 bases, and 15 bases lay between the germline ends. The CDR3 sequence is CASRPRDTAYGYTF. For the CDR3, the DNA is TGTGCCAGTAGACCCCGGGACACAGCCTATGGCTACACCTTC.

The chain combines TRBV6-2 or TRBV6-3 with TRBJ2-7; TRBD1 matches at 9 bases. The CDR3 consists of 11 residues. The germline V gene has CDR1 MNHEY and CDR2 SVGEGT. Germline trimming cut 2 bases from V and 11 bases from J; bases unmatched to any gene: 1. CDR3 DNA: TGTGCCAGCAGTTACGGGGACAGGGAGTACTTC. Translating it yields CASSYGDREYF.

The chain employs TRBV4-1 and TRBJ2-2; TRBD1 might be the D (5 bases). Per germline, CDR1 MGHRA and CDR2 YSYEKL. The CDR3 sequence is 19 residues long. Trimming cost V 1 base and J 0 bases, with 18 bases left between them. CDR3 region: CASSQGRRGKGANTGELFF. Written as DNA, the CDR3 is TGCGCCAGCAGCCAAGGGCGGCGCGGAAAAGGGGCGAACACCGGGGAGCTGTTTTTT.

This chain links TRBV7-9 with TRBJ2-2; D gene uncertain. This CDR3 is 14 amino acids long. The germline V gene has CDR1 SEHNR and CDR2 FQNEAQ (reference sequence). Trimming cost V 2 bases and J 1 base, with 5 bases left between them. The CDR3 loop reads CASSLSGNTGELFF. CDR3 nucleotides: TGTGCCAGCAGCTTATCCGGGAACACCGGGGAGCTGTTTTTT. The variable domain in full, completed from reference TRBV7-9 and TRBJ2-2, reads DTGVSQNPRHKITKRGQNVTFRCDPISEHNRLYWYRQTLGQGPEFLTYFQNEAQLEKSRLLSDRFSAERPKGSFSTLEIQRTEQGDSAMYLCASSLSGNTGELFFGEGSRLTVL.

The chain links TRBV7-2 to TRBJ1-1, with a tentative D call TRBD1 (5 bases). The V end lost 3 bases, the J end lost 7 bases, and 12 bases lay between the germline ends. The CDR3 sequence is 13 residues long. Germline CDR1 SGHTA, CDR2 FQGNSA. The CDR3 DNA reads as TGTGCCAGCAGCTTGGTAACGGGGGGTGAAGCTTTCTTT. Protein: CASSLVTGGEAFF.

This clone was found once. This sequence joins TRBV6-5 and TRBJ2-1, with 9 bases that match TRBD2. V lost 5 bases and J lost 7; bases outside the gene matches: 9. Per germline, CDR1 MNHEY and CDR2 SVGAGI. The length of the CDR3 is 15 residues. CDR3 sequence: CASSLSAGGRNEQFF. CDR3 DNA sequence: TGTGCCAGCAGTCTCTCAGCGGGGGGTCGTAATGAGCAGTTCTTC.

The table lists this clone with a count of one. The chain couples TRBV7-2 to TRBJ1-5; TRBD1 agrees at 9 bases. Germline values: CDR1 SGHTA, CDR2 FQGNSA. The CDR3 totals 16 residues. The ends lost 6 bases at V and 0 bases at J; junction bases unmatched: 6. The CDR3 region is CASREQGATSNQPQHF. The CDR3 nucleotides read TGTGCCAGCAGGGAACAGGGGGCGACTAGCAATCAGCCCCAGCATTTT.

The V call is TRBV4-1, the J call TRBJ2-7; tentatively, D is TRBD2 (6 bases). Germline V CDR1 and CDR2: MGHRA, YSYEKL. The CDR3 has 17 amino acids. V was shortened by 5 bases and J by 1 base, with 21 bases between the two germline ends. CDR3 protein: CASSDDLSEGFSYEQYF. The DNA of the CDR3 is TGCGCCAGCAGCGACGATTTGTCGGAGGGGTTTTCCTACGAGCAGTACTTC.

The rearrangement joins TRBV15 to TRBJ2-5; a weak D match, TRBD1 (5 bases). With 6 bases removed from V and 3 bases from J, the gap between germline ends came to 11 bases. Looked up from germline, CDR1 is LNHNV and CDR2 is YYDKDF (reference sequence). This CDR3 spans 13 amino acids. The CDR3 region has the DNA TGTGCCACCAGATCAACAGGTGAAGAGACCCAGTACTTC. Protein product: CATRSTGEETQYF.

J is TRBJ1-6 and V is TRBV7-8; a weak D match, TRBD1 (6 bases). V lost 1 base and J 5 bases, leaving 9 bases between the germline ends. Germline V CDR1 and CDR2: SGHVS, FQNEAQ. The length of the CDR3 is 15 residues. This CDR3 is CASSLGRTDNSPLHF. The CDR3, as DNA: TGTGCCAGCAGCTTAGGGAGGACAGATAATTCACCCCTCCACTTT. Full variable domain (rest looked up from reference TRBV7-8 and TRBJ1-6): GAGVSQSPRYKVAKRGQDVALRCDPISGHVSLFWYQQALGQGPEFLTYFQNEAQLDKSGLPSDRFFAERPEGSVSTLKIQRTQQEDSAVYLCASSLGRTDNSPLHFGNGTRLTVT.

In this sample, this clone turned up a few times. This sequence joins TRBV29-1 and TRBJ1-1, with TRBD1 identical over 7 bases. This CDR3 has 13 residues. Germline CDR1 SQVTM, CDR2 ANQGSEA. After removal of 4 bases from V and 8 bases from J, the junction contained 10 bases not matched to a gene. CDR3 loop: CSVGGDSRREAFF. For the CDR3, the DNA is TGCAGCGTTGGTGGGGACAGTAGGCGGGAAGCTTTCTTT.

The V and J genes are TRBV15 and TRBJ1-1; unclear D gene. The germline gives CDR1 LNHNV, CDR2 YYDKDF (reference sequence). CDR3 length: 15 amino acids. V was cut by 1 base and J by 0 bases, with 9 bases left in between. CDR3 in amino acids: CATSRGGLLNTEAFF. The CDR3 DNA reads as TGTGCCACCAGCAGAGGAGGCCTACTGAACACTGAAGCTTTCTTT.

The genes are TRBV7-2 and TRBJ1-5, with 8 bases lining up with TRBD1. The CDR3 has 15 residues. Trimming removed 3 bases from V and 4 bases from J; junction bases left unmatched: 5. Germline V CDR1 and CDR2: SGHTA, FQGNSA. CDR3 sequence reads: CASSFTGGGNQPQHF. The CDR3, as DNA: TGTGCCAGCAGCTTTACAGGGGGTGGTAATCAGCCCCAGCATTTT.

This clone was detected once. CDR3 loop: CSVATEETQYF. Here the CDR3 DNA reads TGCAGCGTGGCGACAGAAGAGACCCAGTACTTC. The chain couples TRBV29-1 to TRBJ2-5; D perhaps matches TRBD1 (5 bases). Per the germline V gene, CDR1 is SQVTM and CDR2 is ANQGSEA. This CDR3 region has 11 residues. V gave up 6 bases and J gave up 3 bases, with 8 bases separating them. The full variable domain, in which reference TRBV29-1 and TRBJ2-5 provide the parts outside the CDR3, is SAVISQKPSRDICQRGTSLTIQCQVDSQVTMMFWYRQQPGQSLTLIATANQGSEATYESGFVIDKFPISRPNLTFSTLTVSNMSPEDSSIYLCSVATEETQYFGPGTRLLVL.

In this sample, this clone turned up once. CDR3: CASSSANALRSGNTIYF. The CDR3, as DNA: TGTGCCAGCAGCTCCGCTAATGCTCTCCGTTCTGGAAACACCATATATTTT. This chain connects TRBV7-8 to TRBJ1-3; D is uncertain. The CDR3 runs 17 residues. Germline loops: CDR1 SGHVS, CDR2 FQNEAQ. V dropped 4 bases and J dropped 1 base, with 17 bases sitting between them.

The V gene is TRBV27, the J gene TRBJ1-6; D is ambiguous. Germline-derived CDR1 and CDR2 are MNHEY and SMNVEV (reference sequence). V was pared by 0 bases and J by 3 bases, with 6 bases between. The CDR3 is made up of 15 amino acids. The DNA for the CDR3 is TGTGCCAGCAGTTTATCGGTCTACTATAATTCACCCCTCCACTTT. It encodes CASSLSVYYNSPLHF.

This sequence joins TRBV7-6 and TRBJ2-2, with D possibly TRBD1 on 6 matching bases. CDR1 SGHVS and CDR2 FNYEAQ come from the germline V gene. CDR3 size: 13 residues. V was trimmed by 4 bases and J by 6 bases, leaving 9 bases between them. CDR3 protein: CASSYTGSGELFF. CDR3 DNA: TGTGCCAGCAGCTACACAGGGTCCGGGGAGCTGTTTTTT.

The chain combines TRBV19 with TRBJ2-3; 11 nucleotides match TRBD2. Germline V gene data show CDR1 as LNHDA and CDR2 as SQIVND (reference sequence). The CDR3 is 16 residues long. The J segment lost 2 bases and the V segment lost 6 bases, leaving 7 bases of the junction unmatched. The CDR3 is CASRQRLAGNTDTQYF. The CDR3 DNA is TGTGCCAGTAGGCAGAGACTAGCGGGGAACACAGATACGCAGTATTTT.